This T cell receptor beta chain came from a study of regulatory T cells in long-lasting Graves disease. Stated time point: newly diagnosed GD, antithyroid drugs for less than 3 months. The TCR library was made from RNA that had been extracted from PBMCs in TRIzol. The CDR3 is made up of 15 amino acids. Germline CDR1 is SGHRS and CDR2 is YFSETQ. Trimming removed 4 bases from V and 7 bases from J; junction bases left unmatched: 9. Findings of the study overall: Among samples with persistent disease, TRBV28, TRBJ1-2 and TRBJ2-5 were favored.

Through Arm-PCR of CDR3 regions and iRepertoire HTBI primers, TCR beta libraries were built. TCRdb recomputed calls from the multiplex PCR reads with MiXCR, one row per CDR3 protein. The sample has roughly 440,000 distinct CDR3 sequences, roughly 17% seen once. Concerning this clonotype: The antigen remains unidentified.

These same records also appear under a second study, on T cells in Graves' hyperthyroidism and ophthalmopathy. In that study: The TCR CDR3 first-round RT-PCR relied on the HTBI primer set. Among clonotypes expanded in thyroid above 0.001, most were also found in blood. From stable hyperthyroidism, ophthalmopathy was separated by a 13 V-J model.

The receptor's source is a woman under 30 with Graves disease. The chain employs TRBV5-1 and TRBJ2-1; 9 positions agree with TRBD1. Sample: peripheral blood mononuclear cells (PBMCs), taken at new diagnosis, from a patient treated with antithyroid drugs. CDR3 DNA: TGCGCCAGCAGCGGGGGGACAGGGAGAATGAATGAGCAGTTCTTC. It yields the protein CASSGGTGRMNEQFF.